The rows below give T cell receptor beta chains drawn from one sample of a study of blood T cell repertoires in COVID-19. Data came from immunoSEQ multiplex PCR; TCRdb stores just in-frame clones and leaves some out. Found here are around 100,000 clones, more than 75% of them singletons; the top ten hold about 3%. Sequenced sample: peripheral blood. The receptors stem from a man aged 50 or older with active or convalescent COVID-19. Both conserved end residues are trimmed from each CDR3.

v_gene	j_gene	CDR3aa
TRBV4-3	TRBJ2-5	ASSQNPGAQETQY
TRBV24-1	TRBJ2-5	ATSGLAGGPETQY
TRBV5-4	TRBJ2-5	ASSLLAGGQETQY
TRBV28	TRBJ1-3	ASSSPGQGVGSGNTIY
TRBV7-2	TRBJ1-5	ASSFRGRGQPQH
TRBV6-2/TRBV6-3	TRBJ1-1	ASSYSGGAEAF
TRBV7-8	TRBJ1-1	ASSLPQGTEAF
TRBV5-1	TRBJ2-7	ASSLARDYSYEQY
TRBV20-1	TRBJ1-4	SARQDEKLF
TRBV14	TRBJ2-4	ASSHRGVAKNIQY
TRBV4-2	TRBJ1-2	ASSQDRDRVYGYT
TRBV9	TRBJ2-2	ASSVQGAGTGELF
TRBV15	TRBJ1-4	ATSRERVTNEKLF
TRBV30	TRBJ2-3	AWRGLAGGGSLNTDTQY
TRBV9	TRBJ2-5	ASSVARGLARGETQY
TRBV3-1/TRBV3-2	TRBJ2-5	ASRTSGGAEETQY
TRBV27	TRBJ2-1	ASSLTSGVGNEQF
TRBV6-4	TRBJ1-2	ASSDSTGGIGGYT
TRBV7-8	TRBJ1-1	ASSLSKGGEAF
TRBV7-6	TRBJ2-2	ASTLRDRNTGELF
TRBV2	TRBJ1-3	ASRPGTGGNTIY
TRBV28	TRBJ1-1	ASSWGQDNTEAF
TRBV19	TRBJ2-7	ASAEGMGAHEQY
TRBV2	TRBJ2-3	ASSEGLLTDTQY